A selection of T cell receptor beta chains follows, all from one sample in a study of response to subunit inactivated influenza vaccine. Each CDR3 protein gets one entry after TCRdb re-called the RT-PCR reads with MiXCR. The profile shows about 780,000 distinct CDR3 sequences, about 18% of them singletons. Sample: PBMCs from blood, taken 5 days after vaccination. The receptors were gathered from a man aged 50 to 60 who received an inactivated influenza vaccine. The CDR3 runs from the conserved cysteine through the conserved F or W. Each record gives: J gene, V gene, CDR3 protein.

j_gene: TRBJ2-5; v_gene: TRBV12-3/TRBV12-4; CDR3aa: CASTLSGPRETQYF
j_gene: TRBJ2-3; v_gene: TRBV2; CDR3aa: CASSDNPYSDTQYF
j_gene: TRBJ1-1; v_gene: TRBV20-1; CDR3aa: CSASNRRTVGEAFF
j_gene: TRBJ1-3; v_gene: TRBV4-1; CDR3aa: CASSETGNTIYF
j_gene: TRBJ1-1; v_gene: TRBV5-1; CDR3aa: CASSLAGQRARTEAFF
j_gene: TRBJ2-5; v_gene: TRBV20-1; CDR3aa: CSASPPGREGQETQYF
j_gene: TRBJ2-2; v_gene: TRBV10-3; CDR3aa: CAIRNNANTGELFF
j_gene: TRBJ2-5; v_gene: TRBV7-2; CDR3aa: CASSLGVGQETQYF
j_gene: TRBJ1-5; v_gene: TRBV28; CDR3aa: CASSTNRDQPQHF
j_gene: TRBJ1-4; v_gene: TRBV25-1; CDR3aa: CASSEGGRSATNEKLFF
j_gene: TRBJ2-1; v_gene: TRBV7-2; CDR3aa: CASSLDPPGEQFF
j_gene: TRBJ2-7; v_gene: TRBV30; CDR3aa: CAWIGMGRGGYEQYF
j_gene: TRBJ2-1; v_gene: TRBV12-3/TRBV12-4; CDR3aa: CASSLFGLADYNEQFF
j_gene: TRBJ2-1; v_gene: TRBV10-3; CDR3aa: CAISESSGRVNEQFF
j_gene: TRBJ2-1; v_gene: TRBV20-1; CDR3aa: CSARDRRFSYNEQFF
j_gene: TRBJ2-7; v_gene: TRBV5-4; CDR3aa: CASSFYATGGLGSSYEQYF
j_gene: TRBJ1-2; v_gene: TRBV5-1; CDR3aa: CASSTDRGNYGYTF
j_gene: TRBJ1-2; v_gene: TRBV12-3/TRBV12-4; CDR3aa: CASSSLQSGYTF
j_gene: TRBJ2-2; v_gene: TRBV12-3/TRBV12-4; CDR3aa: CASSSLRELFF
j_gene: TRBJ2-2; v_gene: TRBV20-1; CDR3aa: CSARRLAGNTGELFF
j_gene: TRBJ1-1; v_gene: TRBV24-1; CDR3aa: CATRSGNTEAFF
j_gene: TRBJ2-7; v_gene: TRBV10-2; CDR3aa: CASSTGQGAREQYF
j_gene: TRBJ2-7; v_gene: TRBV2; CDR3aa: CASKTYEQYF
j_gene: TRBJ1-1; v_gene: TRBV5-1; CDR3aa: CASSLVITNTEAFF
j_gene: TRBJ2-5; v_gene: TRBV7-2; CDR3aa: CASSLGLGSETQYF
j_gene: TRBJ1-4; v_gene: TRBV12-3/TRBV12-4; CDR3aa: CASSWDRNEKLSF
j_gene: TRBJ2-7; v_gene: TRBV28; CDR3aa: CASSRDSAYEQYF
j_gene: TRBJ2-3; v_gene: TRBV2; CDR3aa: CASRSQGGTDTQYF
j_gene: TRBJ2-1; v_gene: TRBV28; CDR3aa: CASRRVRQGVNEQFF
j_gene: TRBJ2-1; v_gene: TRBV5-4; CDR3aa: CASSILAGSFYNEQFF
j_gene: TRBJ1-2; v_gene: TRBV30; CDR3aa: CAWSQKGYNYGYTF
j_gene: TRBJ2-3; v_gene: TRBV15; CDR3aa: CVTSRLAGGTDTQYF
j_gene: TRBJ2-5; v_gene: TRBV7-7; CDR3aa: CASSRGDLPETQYF
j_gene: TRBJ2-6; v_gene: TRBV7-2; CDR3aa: CASSYQGSGANVLTF